This TCR beta chain comes out of a study of cytomegalovirus exposure and HLA in healthy donors. On the study more broadly: Earlier work reported 95 million to 130 million unique TCR beta sequences from about 200 million T cells.

Amplification used 60 Vbeta primers and 13 Jbeta primers. TCRdb keeps only in-frame clones here, not all; method: immunoSEQ multiplex PCR. Here the sample spans roughly 250,000 clones, around 80% being singletons. CDR1 MDHEN and CDR2 SYDVKM come from the germline V gene. The CDR3 spans 15 residues. V shed 6 bases, J shed 1 base, and the junction held 4 bases outside the gene matches. The chain couples TRBV28 to TRBJ2-1; TRBD2 matches 9 bases. The receptor comes from a girl under 10 years old in good health and CMV-seronegative. The source material was PBMCs. This chain's CDR3 is CASRNLAGSYNEQFF. Here the CDR3 DNA reads TGTGCCAGCAGAAACCTAGCGGGATCCTACAATGAGCAGTTCTTC. Full variable domain (missing parts from reference TRBV28 and TRBJ2-1): DVKVTQSSRYLVKRTGEKVFLECVQDMDHENMFWYRQDPGLGLRLIYFSYDVKMKEKGDIPEGYSVSREKKERFSLILESASTNQTSMYLCASRNLAGSYNEQFFGPGTRLTVL.